This TCR beta chain was identified in a study of cytomegalovirus exposure and HLA in healthy donors. Turning to the study itself: Unique TCRs numbering about 85 million, obtained from HLA-typed donors, made up an early data release.

Worth noting for this clone: Antigen specificity is unknown.

The CDR3 consists of 13 residues. Germline V CDR1 and CDR2: GTSNPN, SVGIG (reference sequence). V dropped 5 bases and J dropped 8; count of bases not matched to a gene: 9. The study, taken as a whole, reports: With later analysis, a missense DCLRE1C variant became linked to TCR beta V- and J-gene trimming. A later analysis found TCR association rates differed by HLA locus, highest for DRB1 and lowest for HLA-C.

Researchers ran the PCR with 60 Vbeta and 13 Jbeta primers. Using immunoSEQ multiplex PCR, the repertoire was profiled, and TCRdb retains in-frame clones only, with some absent. The sample shows approximately 190,000 clones, 9.5% to 15% of them seen only once. Healthy bone marrow donors formed the donor group. Sequencing input: PBMCs. This sequence originates from a man aged 50-60 years in good health and CMV-seropositive. The V and J genes are TRBV30 and TRBJ1-2, with 9 bases matching TRBD1. CDR3: CAWAAGTGSGYTF. The CDR3 DNA is TGTGCCTGGGCAGCGGGGACAGGGAGCGGCTACACCTTC.